This TCR beta chain stems from a study of blood T cells in healthy people across ages. Trimming shortened V by 8 bases and J by 3 bases, and 24 bases separated the two germline ends. The CDR3 consists of 17 residues. Looked up from germline, CDR1 is MNHEY and CDR2 is SMNVEV (reference sequence). Study conclusions and caveats: Investigators viewed diversity estimates from one million T cells as underestimates, the study reported. A roughly linear fall in TCR beta diversity per million T cells was seen with increasing age. Because sorting was not performed, PBMCs prevented conclusive naive versus antigen-experienced comparison. Expanded clonotype shifts may have been confounded, as the donors had an unknown CMV status.

A remark on this clonotype: The antigen remains undetermined. A much larger clone lies one base from this, so it may be a read error.

It was with a sample-barcoded 5' primer and a J-beta primer mix that a second PCR of roughly 6 to 12 cycles was run. TCRdb used MiXCR to reprocess the 5' RACE reads, holding one entry per CDR3 protein. The sample holds roughly 640,000 distinct CDR3 sequences, less than 35% seen once. This receptor was obtained from a woman of 80 years or more in good health. What was sequenced was blood. The genes are TRBV27 and TRBJ2-3; D could derive from TRBD1 or TRBD2 (7 bases each). The DNA of the CDR3 is TGTGCCAGCTCGACTAGGGTCGGGGGGACAGTAACAGATACGCAGTATTTT. As protein: CASSTRVGGTVTDTQYF.